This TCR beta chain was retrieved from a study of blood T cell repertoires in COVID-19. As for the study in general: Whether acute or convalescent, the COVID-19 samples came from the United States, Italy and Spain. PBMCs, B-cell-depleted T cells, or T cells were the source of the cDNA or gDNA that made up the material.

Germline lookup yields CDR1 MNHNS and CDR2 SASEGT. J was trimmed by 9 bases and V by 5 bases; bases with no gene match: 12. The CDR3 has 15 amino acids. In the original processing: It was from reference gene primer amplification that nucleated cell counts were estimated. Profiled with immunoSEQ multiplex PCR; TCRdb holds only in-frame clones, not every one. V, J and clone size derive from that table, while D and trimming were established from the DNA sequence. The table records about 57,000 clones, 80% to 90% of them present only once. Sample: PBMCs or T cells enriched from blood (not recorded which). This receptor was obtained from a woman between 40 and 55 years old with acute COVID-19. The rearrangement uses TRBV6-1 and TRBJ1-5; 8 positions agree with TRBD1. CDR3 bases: TGTGCCAGCAGTACTACAAGGACAGGGCGGTGGCCCCAGCATTTT. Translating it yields CASSTTRTGRWPQHF.